These T cell receptor beta chains were read from a single sample in a study of post-analysis software for immune sequencing data. TCRdb re-analysed the PCR reads in MiXCR, keeping a single row per CDR3 protein. In the table there are 650,000 to 850,000 distinct CDR3 sequences, more than 45% of which are singletons. The sequencing sample was made of blood. The receptors here all came from a girl aged 10 to 17 with multiple sclerosis. Each CDR3 is given with its conserved first and last residue. D genes are given only for firm matches. Size is omitted from some rows. Given values are once, few, many or a class for expanded clones.

few | TRBJ2-6 | TRBD2 | TRBV9 | CASSVAAASGRGTGANVLTF | TGTGCCAGCAGCGTAGCTGCGGCTAGCGGGAGAGGTACTGGGGCCAACGTCCTGACTTTC
few | TRBJ2-1 | NA | TRBV20-1 | CSGVGINEQFF | TGCAGTGGAGTAGGGATTAATGAGCAGTTCTTC
NA | TRBJ2-5 | TRBD2 | TRBV27 | CASGLGVGETQYF | TGTGCCAGCGGACTAGGGGTTGGAGAGACCCAGTACTTC
NA | TRBJ1-2 | NA | TRBV24-1 | CATSDEPHYGYTF | TGTGCCACCAGTGACGAGCCACACTATGGCTACACCTTC
once | TRBJ2-1 | TRBD2 | TRBV2 | CASSQLAGVSNEQFF | TGTGCCAGCAGCCAACTAGCGGGAGTCTCCAATGAGCAGTTCTTC
NA | TRBJ2-7 | NA | TRBV4-3 | CASSQARGKNEQYF | TGCGCCAGCAGCCAAGCTAGGGGGAAGAACGAGCAGTACTTC
few | TRBJ2-3 | TRBD2 | TRBV7-9 | CASSPGLASSTDTQYF | TGTGCCAGCAGCCCCGGACTAGCCTCTAGCACAGATACACAGTATTTT
NA | TRBJ2-7 | NA | TRBV20-1 | CRARGATYEQYF | TGCAGAGCTAGAGGGGCAACCTACGAGCAGTACTTC
NA | TRBJ2-5 | NA | TRBV20-1 | CSASRRTTETQYF | TGCAGTGCTTCAAGGCGGACTACAGAGACCCAGTACTTC
NA | TRBJ2-3 | NA | TRBV5-6 | CASSLQRRTDTQYF | TGTGCCAGCAGCTTGCAGCGGCGCACAGATACGCAGTATTTT
NA | TRBJ1-1 | NA | TRBV20-1 | CSATDALRTENTEAFF | TGCAGTGCCACCGATGCCCTAAGGACGGAGAACACTGAAGCTTTCTTT
NA | TRBJ2-1 | NA | TRBV7-9 | CASSLGARGQFF | TGTGCCAGCAGCTTAGGGGCGCGGGGGCAGTTCTTC
once | TRBJ1-2 | NA | TRBV6-5 | CASSSPLTRHGDGYTF | TGTGCCAGCAGTTCCCCTCTTACTAGGCACGGCGATGGCTACACCTTC
NA | TRBJ2-3 | NA | TRBV3-1 | CASSQKGEQYF | TGTGCCAGCAGCCAAAAGGGGGAGCAGTATTTT
NA | TRBJ2-1 | TRBD1 | TRBV15 | CATSKDRADNEQFF | TGTGCCACCAGCAAGGACAGGGCCGACAATGAGCAGTTCTTC
NA | TRBJ2-3 | NA | TRBV28 | CASSWGDPRPTDTQYF | TGTGCCAGCAGTTGGGGGGATCCTAGGCCCACAGATACGCAGTATTTT
few | TRBJ2-7 | NA | TRBV20-1 | CSARDRGTYEQYF | TGCAGTGCTAGAGATAGGGGGACCTACGAGCAGTACTTC
NA | TRBJ2-7 | NA | TRBV7-9 | CASSSGRVGTYEQYF | TGTGCCAGCAGCTCAGGCAGGGTAGGGACCTACGAGCAGTACTTC
NA | TRBJ1-2 | NA | TRBV6-6 | CASSSGHENGYTF | TGTGCCAGCTCATCTGGACACGAGAATGGCTACACCTTC
NA | TRBJ1-1 | NA | TRBV5-6 | CASQWGNTEAFF | TGTGCCAGCCAATGGGGAAACACTGAAGCTTTCTTT
NA | TRBJ1-5 | NA | TRBV10-3 | CAIKNPNQPQHF | TGTGCCATCAAAAACCCAAATCAGCCCCAGCATTTT
NA | TRBJ2-3 | TRBD2 | TRBV7-9 | CASSPGLEHTDTQYF | TGTGCCAGCAGCCCAGGACTAGAGCACACAGATACGCAGTATTTT
NA | TRBJ2-1 | TRBD2 | TRBV7-2 | CASSLGGLAGPLPGDNEQFF | TGTGCCAGCAGCTTAGGGGGACTAGCGGGCCCCCTCCCCGGGGACAATGAGCAGTTCTTC
few | TRBJ2-5 | NA | TRBV3-1 | CASSQDRTKGLLETQYF | TGTGCCAGCAGCCAAGATCGAACTAAGGGACTCCTAGAGACCCAGTACTTC
few | TRBJ2-7 | NA | TRBV7-3 | CASSFGRVGSYEQYF | TGTGCCAGCAGCTTCGGGAGAGTGGGCTCCTACGAGCAGTACTTC
NA | TRBJ2-4 | NA | TRBV5-6 | CASSLADAKNIQYF | TGTGCCAGCAGCTTGGCCGATGCCAAAAACATTCAGTACTTC
NA | TRBJ2-5 | TRBD2 | TRBV7-2 | CASSLAGTSGGQETQYF | TGTGCCAGCAGCTTAGCCGGAACTAGCGGGGGCCAAGAGACCCAGTACTTC